The 16 T cell receptor beta chains reported below all come from one sample, sequenced in a study of spatial heterogeneity in lung cancer (dated by TCRdb to about 2019). According to the study, the label for this sample's time point signals: sample taken at primary tumor resection. Library preparation was by 5' RACE. Data came from a NextSeq 500. Using fastp at Q25 and MiXCR, TCRdb reprocessed the public reads and kept productive beta chains. Every entry covers one CDR3 protein and lists the most common genes and DNA from its rows. For this sample there are tens of thousands of distinct CDR3 sequences; about 5.8% appear just once. Jointly, the top ten make up 11% of the sample. The material sequenced was PBMCs, taken at surgery. These receptors originate from a male donor with early-stage non-small cell lung cancer.

By frequency in the sample, this clonotype is medium-sized. The CDR3, as DNA: TGTGCCAGCAGTGTAAGGGACAGAAACATTCAGTACTTC. It is translated as CASSVRDRNIQYF. The chain carries TRBV6-1 and TRBJ2-4; 7 nucleotides line up with TRBD1. Germline CDR1 and CDR2: MNHNS and SASEGT. This CDR3 is built from 13 residues. V shed 4 bases, J shed 6 bases, and the junction held 3 bases outside the gene matches.

This clonotype appeared many times. The gene calls are TRBV5-1 and TRBJ1-1; TRBD1 matches 11 bases. The CDR3 sequence is 17 residues long. With V trimmed by 4 bases and J by 2 bases, 10 bases remained unmatched. In germline, CDR1 is SGHRS, CDR2 YFSETQ. The chain's CDR3 is CASSHFGTGGINTEAFF. CDR3 coding DNA: TGCGCCAGCAGCCATTTTGGGACAGGGGGTATAAACACTGAAGCTTTCTTT.

The table lists this clonotype with many counts. The chain employs TRBV28 and TRBJ2-7, with 13 bases identical to TRBD2. The V gene's germline CDR1 is MDHEN and CDR2 SYDVKM. Trimming at V came to 8 bases and at J to 2 bases, leaving 9 bases not matched to a gene. CDR3 length equals 16 residues. CDR3 bases: TGTGCCAGCGGAACTTGGACTAGCGGGAGACCCTACGAGCAGTACTTC. Amino acid sequence: CASGTWTSGRPYEQYF.

This clonotype has ten or more counts. The V gene is TRBV7-6, the J gene TRBJ2-1; D might be TRBD2 (5 bases). Trimming stripped 4 bases from V and 8 bases from J, with 15 bases between. The CDR3 has 14 amino acids. Germline values: CDR1 SGHVS, CDR2 FNYEAQ. The CDR3 region is CASSSKLEGDEQFF. DNA for the CDR3: TGTGCCAGCAGCTCTAAACTAGAGGGAGATGAGCAGTTCTTC.

V gene TRBV6-6 combines with J gene TRBJ1-4; TRBD1 might be the D (5 bases). This CDR3 region has 15 residues. Trimming took off 4 bases at V and 8 bases at J, with 17 bases between the two ends. In germline, CDR1 is MNHNY, CDR2 SVGAGI (reference sequence). CDR3 nucleotide sequence: TGTGCCAGCAGTTTCGGGGCGGGAGCACCAGAAAAACTGTTTTTT. This sequence encodes CASSFGAGAPEKLFF.

In its sample, this clonotype was seen many times. The CDR3 DNA is TGTGCCAGCAGCCTCAGGGCTTTTACAGATACGCAGTATTTT. As protein: CASSLRAFTDTQYF. The rearrangement joins TRBV14 to TRBJ2-3; D perhaps matches TRBD1 (5 bases). CDR3 length: 14 amino acids. Trimming removed 4 bases at V and 3 bases at J, with 11 bases between. Per the germline V gene, CDR1 is SGHDN and CDR2 is FVKESK.

V is TRBV5-1 and J is TRBJ2-1, with TRBD2 matching over 13 bases. The V segment lost 2 bases and the J segment 3 bases; nucleotides outside the gene matches: 11. There are 19 residues in the CDR3. Per the germline V gene, CDR1 is SGHRS and CDR2 is YFSETQ. The CDR3 reads CASSFPGLAGPGGYNEQFF. The CDR3 DNA reads TGCGCCAGCAGCTTTCCGGGACTAGCGGGACCCGGGGGCTACAATGAGCAGTTCTTC.

In its sample, this clonotype was seen many times. J is TRBJ2-2 and V is TRBV2; D unclear. V was trimmed by 5 bases and J by 8 bases, leaving 18 bases between them. Germline CDR1 and CDR2: SNHLY and FYNNEI. The CDR3 loop spans 15 amino acids. CDR3 in amino acids: CASSLADGGVGELFF. In DNA, the CDR3 is TGTGCCAGCAGTCTCGCAGACGGTGGGGTTGGGGAGCTGTTTTTT.

This chain connects TRBV20-1 to TRBJ1-5; TRBD1 matches 8 bases. Looked up from germline, CDR1 is DFQATT and CDR2 is SNEGSKA (reference sequence). The length of the CDR3 is 16 residues. The junction had 9 bases not matched to a gene; V was cut back by 1 base and J by 4 bases. Written as DNA, the CDR3 is TGCAGTGCTAGAGGGCGGGACAGGCCGGGAAATCAGCCCCAGCATTTT. Translating it yields CSARGRDRPGNQPQHF.

This clonotype was counted only a few times. The chain recombines TRBV5-4 with TRBJ2-1; D perhaps matches TRBD1 (5 bases). The germline gives CDR1 SGHNT, CDR2 YYREEE (reference sequence). The CDR3 covers 16 residues. Trimming left V 4 bases short and J 5 bases short, with 19 bases between. The CDR3 here is CASSNRQKLYHNEQFF. The CDR3 DNA sequence: TGTGCCAGCAGCAACCGACAGAAACTTTACCACAATGAGCAGTTCTTC.

This clonotype has a count of ten or more. The gene calls are TRBV25-1 and TRBJ1-1, with 7 bases identical to TRBD1. Germline CDR1 reads MGHDK; CDR2 reads SYGVNS. The length of the CDR3 is 17 residues. The junction had 14 bases not matched to a gene; V was cut back by 3 bases and J by 4 bases. CDR3 sequence (DNA): TGTGCCAGCAGTGAGGAAGGGGGCAGCGGCCGAAGCACTGAAGCTTTCTTT. It is translated as CASSEEGGSGRSTEAFF. Filled out from reference TRBV25-1 and TRBJ1-1, the complete variable domain reads EADIYQTPRYLVIGTGKKITLECSQTMGHDKMYWYQQDPGMELHLIHYSYGVNSTEKGDLSSESTVSRIRTEHFPLTLESARPSHTSQYLCASSEEGGSGRSTEAFFGQGTRLTVV.

This clonotype occurred a few times. The chain carries TRBV30 and TRBJ2-3, with 8 bases that match TRBD1. V lost 8 bases to trimming and J lost 1 base; unmatched junction nucleotides: 2. Germline lookup yields CDR1 GTSNPN and CDR2 SVGIG (reference sequence). The CDR3 runs to 12 residues. The DNA for the CDR3 is TGTGCCGGGACAGGAGGCACAGATACGCAGTATTTT. Protein product: CAGTGGTDTQYF.

This chain uses TRBV4-1 with TRBJ2-1; perhaps TRBD2 as D (6 bases). Germline V lookup: CDR1 MGHRA, CDR2 YSYEKL. V lost 3 bases and J 1 base, leaving 16 bases between the germline ends. This CDR3 comprises 17 residues. In nucleotides, the CDR3 is TGCGCCAGCAGCCAGTTTTCGGTCGGGGGATCCTACAATGAGCAGTTCTTC. Amino acids: CASSQFSVGGSYNEQFF.

At least ten counts were recorded for this clonotype. This chain connects TRBV19 to TRBJ1-3, with TRBD1 identical over 7 bases. V shed 6 bases, J shed 0 bases, and the junction held 8 bases outside the gene matches. The CDR3 extends over 16 amino acids. The germline V gene has CDR1 LNHDA and CDR2 SQIVND (reference sequence). DNA of the CDR3: TGTGCCAGTAGGGCCTTCGGGGACAGCTCTGGAAACACCATATATTTT. Translating it yields CASRAFGDSSGNTIYF. The variable domain in full, completed from reference TRBV19 and TRBJ1-3, reads DGGITQSPKYLFRKEGQNVTLSCEQNLNHDAMYWYRQDPGQGLRLIYYSQIVNDFQKGDIAEGYSVSREKKESFPLTVTSAQKNPTAFYLCASRAFGDSSGNTIYFGEGSWLTVV.

The chain carries TRBV20-1 and TRBJ2-5; TRBD2 is a possible D gene (5 bases). Germline loops: CDR1 DFQATT, CDR2 SNEGSKA (reference sequence). The CDR3 totals 13 residues. V was trimmed by 5 bases and J by 4 bases, leaving 14 bases between them. In nucleotides, the CDR3 is TGCAGTGCTGACCGAGACTACGGAGAGACCCAGTACTTC. Translated, it gives CSADRDYGETQYF.

There are many counts of this clonotype. The gene calls are TRBV7-6 and TRBJ1-5; D is uncertain. This CDR3 is built from 14 residues. Germline-derived CDR1 and CDR2 are SGHVS and FNYEAQ. V was shortened by 1 base and J by 0 bases, with 4 bases between the two germline ends. CDR3 DNA: TGTGCCAGCAGCTTAGGGGATAGCAATCAGCCCCAGCATTTT. Translated, it gives CASSLGDSNQPQHF.